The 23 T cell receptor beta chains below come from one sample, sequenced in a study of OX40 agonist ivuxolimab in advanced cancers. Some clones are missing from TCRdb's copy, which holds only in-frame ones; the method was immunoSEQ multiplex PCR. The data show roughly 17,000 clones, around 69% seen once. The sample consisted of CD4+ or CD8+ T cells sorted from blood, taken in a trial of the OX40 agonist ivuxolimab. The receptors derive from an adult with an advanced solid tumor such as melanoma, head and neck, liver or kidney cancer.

The chain's CDR3 is CASSLALAGGPPDTQYF. The CDR3 DNA reads as TGCGCCAGCAGCTTGGCGCTAGCGGGAGGCCCCCCAGATACGCAGTATTTT. The chain has TRBV5-1 and TRBJ2-3; 11 positions match TRBD2. The CDR3 loop spans 17 amino acids. V gave up 0 bases and J gave up 4 bases; unmatched junction bases: 7. Germline-derived CDR1 and CDR2 are SGHRS and YFSETQ.

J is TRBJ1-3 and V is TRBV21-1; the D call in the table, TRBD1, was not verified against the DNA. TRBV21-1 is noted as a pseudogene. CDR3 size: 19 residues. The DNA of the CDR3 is TGTGCCAGCAGCAAACCGGGACAGTTGTTTATCTTCTCTGGAAACACCATATATTTT. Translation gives CASSKPGQLFIFSGNTIYF.

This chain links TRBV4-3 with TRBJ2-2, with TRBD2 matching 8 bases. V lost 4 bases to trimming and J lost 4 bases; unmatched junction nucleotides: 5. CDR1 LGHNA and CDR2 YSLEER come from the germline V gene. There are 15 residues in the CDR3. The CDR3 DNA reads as TGCGCCAGCAGCCGAGTAGCGGGAATCACCGGGGAGCTGTTTTTT. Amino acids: CASSRVAGITGELFF.

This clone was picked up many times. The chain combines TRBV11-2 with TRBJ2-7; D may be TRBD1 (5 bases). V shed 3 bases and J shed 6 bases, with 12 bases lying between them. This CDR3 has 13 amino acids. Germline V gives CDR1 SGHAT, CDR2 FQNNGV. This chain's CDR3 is CASSFTGSGEQYF. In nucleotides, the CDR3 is TGTGCCAGCAGCTTTACAGGAAGTGGCGAGCAGTACTTC. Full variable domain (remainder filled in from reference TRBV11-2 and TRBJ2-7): EAGVAQSPRYKIIEKRQSVAFWCNPISGHATLYWYQQILGQGPKLLIQFQNNGVVDDSQLPKDRFSAERLKGVDSTLKIQPAKLEDSAVYLCASSFTGSGEQYFGPGTRLTVT.

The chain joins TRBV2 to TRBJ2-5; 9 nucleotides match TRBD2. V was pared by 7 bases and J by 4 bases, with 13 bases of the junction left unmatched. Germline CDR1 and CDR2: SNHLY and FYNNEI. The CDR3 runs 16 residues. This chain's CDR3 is CASTELVAGEGETQYF. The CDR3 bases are TGTGCCAGCACCGAATTGGTAGCGGGAGAAGGAGAGACCCAGTACTTC.

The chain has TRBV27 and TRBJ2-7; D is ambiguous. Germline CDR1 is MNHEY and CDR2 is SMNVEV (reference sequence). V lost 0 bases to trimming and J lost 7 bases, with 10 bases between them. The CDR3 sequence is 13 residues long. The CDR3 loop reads CASSLSRQVEQYF. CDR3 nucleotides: TGTGCCAGCAGTTTATCGAGGCAGGTGGAGCAGTACTTC.

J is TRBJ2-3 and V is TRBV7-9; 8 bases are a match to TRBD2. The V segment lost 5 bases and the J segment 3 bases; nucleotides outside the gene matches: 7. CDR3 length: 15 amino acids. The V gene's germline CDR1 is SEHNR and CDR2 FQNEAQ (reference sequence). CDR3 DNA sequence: TGTGCCAGCAGCCAGAACCGGGGGGGGACAGATACGCAGTATTTT. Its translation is CASSQNRGGTDTQYF. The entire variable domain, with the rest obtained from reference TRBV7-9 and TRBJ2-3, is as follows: DTGVSQNPRHKITKRGQNVTFRCDPISEHNRLYWYRQTLGQGPEFLTYFQNEAQLEKSRLLSDRFSAERPKGSFSTLEIQRTEQGDSAMYLCASSQNRGGTDTQYFGPGTRLTVL.

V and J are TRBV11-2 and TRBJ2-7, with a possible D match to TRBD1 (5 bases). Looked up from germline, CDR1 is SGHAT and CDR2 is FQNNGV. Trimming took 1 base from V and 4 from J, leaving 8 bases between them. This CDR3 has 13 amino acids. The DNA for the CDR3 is TGTGCCAGCAGCTTAGTCCCAGGGTACGAGCAGTACTTC. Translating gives CASSLVPGYEQYF.

For the CDR3, the DNA is TGTGCCAGCAGTGAAGCGAGCGGCTTCTCCTACGAGCAGTACTTC. Its protein is CASSEASGFSYEQYF. The chain joins TRBV6-1 to TRBJ2-7, with D possibly being TRBD2 (5 bases). Trimming removed 0 bases at V and 0 bases at J, with 9 bases between. The CDR3 contains 15 residues. From germline, CDR1 is MNHNS and CDR2 SASEGT.

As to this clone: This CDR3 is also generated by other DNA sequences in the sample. DNA of the CDR3: TGTGCCAGCAGCTTACTAGCGGGAGGGCCCGATGAGCAGTTCTTC. The encoded protein is CASSLLAGGPDEQFF. The V and J genes are TRBV11-2 and TRBJ2-1; 12 bases are a match to TRBD2. CDR3 length: 15 residues. Germline loops: CDR1 SGHAT, CDR2 FQNNGV. Trimming at V came to 2 bases and at J to 8 bases, leaving 4 bases not matched to a gene. The full variable domain, with the rest looked up from reference TRBV11-2 and TRBJ2-1, is EAGVAQSPRYKIIEKRQSVAFWCNPISGHATLYWYQQILGQGPKLLIQFQNNGVVDDSQLPKDRFSAERLKGVDSTLKIQPAKLEDSAVYLCASSLLAGGPDEQFFGPGTRLTVL.

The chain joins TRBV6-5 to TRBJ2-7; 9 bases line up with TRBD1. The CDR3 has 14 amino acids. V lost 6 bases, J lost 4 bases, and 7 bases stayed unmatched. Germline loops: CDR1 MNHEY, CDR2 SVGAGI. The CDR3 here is CASRDTQGAYEQYF. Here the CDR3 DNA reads TGTGCCAGCAGGGACACACAGGGGGCTTACGAGCAGTACTTC.

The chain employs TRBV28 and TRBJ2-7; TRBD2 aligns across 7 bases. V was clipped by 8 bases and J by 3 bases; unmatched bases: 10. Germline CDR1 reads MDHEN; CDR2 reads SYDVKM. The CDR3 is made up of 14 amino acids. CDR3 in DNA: TGTGCCAGCTCACCGCGGGGGTCGAGCTACGAGCAGTACTTC. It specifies CASSPRGSSYEQYF.

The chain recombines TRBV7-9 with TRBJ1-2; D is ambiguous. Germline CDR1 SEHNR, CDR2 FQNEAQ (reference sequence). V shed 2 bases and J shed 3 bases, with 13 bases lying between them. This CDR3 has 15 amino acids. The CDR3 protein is CASSLLVRIDYGYTF. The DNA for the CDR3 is TGTGCCAGCAGCTTATTGGTACGGATTGACTATGGCTACACCTTC. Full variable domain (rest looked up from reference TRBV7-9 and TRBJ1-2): DTGVSQNPRHKITKRGQNVTFRCDPISEHNRLYWYRQTLGQGPEFLTYFQNEAQLEKSRLLSDRFSAERPKGSFSTLEIQRTEQGDSAMYLCASSLLVRIDYGYTFGSGTRLTVV.

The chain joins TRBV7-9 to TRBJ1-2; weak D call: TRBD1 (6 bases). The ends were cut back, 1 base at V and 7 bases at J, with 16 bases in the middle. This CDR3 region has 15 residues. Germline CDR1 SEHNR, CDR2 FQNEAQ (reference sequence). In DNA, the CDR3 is TGTGCCAGCAGCTTAGTCTCCAGGGGAAGGGGTGGCTACACCTTC. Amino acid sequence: CASSLVSRGRGGYTF.

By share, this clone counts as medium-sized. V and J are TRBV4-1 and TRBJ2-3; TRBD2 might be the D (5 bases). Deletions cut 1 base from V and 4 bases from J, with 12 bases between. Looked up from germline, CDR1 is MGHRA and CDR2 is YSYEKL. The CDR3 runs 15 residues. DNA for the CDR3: TGCGCCAGCAGCCAAGGGCCGGGGATAGCAGATACGCAGTATTTT. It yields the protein CASSQGPGIADTQYF.

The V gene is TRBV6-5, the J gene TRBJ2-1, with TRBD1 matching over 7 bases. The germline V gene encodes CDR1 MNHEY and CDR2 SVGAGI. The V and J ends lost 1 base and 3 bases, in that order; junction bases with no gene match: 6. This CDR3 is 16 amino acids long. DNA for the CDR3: TGTGCCAGCAGTTACTTAAACAGGGGCTTCTACAATGAGCAGTTCTTC. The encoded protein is CASSYLNRGFYNEQFF.

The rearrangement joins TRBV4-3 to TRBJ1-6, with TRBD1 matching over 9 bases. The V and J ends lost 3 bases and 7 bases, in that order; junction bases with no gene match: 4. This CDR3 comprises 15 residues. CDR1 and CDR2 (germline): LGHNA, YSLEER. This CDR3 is CASSHAGQGNSPLHF. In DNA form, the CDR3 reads TGCGCCAGCAGCCATGCCGGACAGGGGAATTCACCCCTCCACTTT.

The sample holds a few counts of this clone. For the CDR3, the DNA is TGTGCCAGCAGCCAGACTAGCGGGACGATCAATGAGCAGTTCTTC. Its protein product is CASSQTSGTINEQFF. The chain links TRBV7-9 to TRBJ2-1; the match to TRBD2 covers 11 bases. Trimming removed 5 bases from V and 6 bases from J; junction bases left unmatched: 6. Germline V gene sequence: CDR1 SEHNR, CDR2 FQNEAQ (reference sequence). This CDR3 spans 15 amino acids.

The CDR3 nucleotides are TGTGCCAGCAGTTTTGTAACTCCGGGAACAGGGTGGCGCTACACCTTC. Translating it yields CASSFVTPGTGWRYTF. This chain connects TRBV27 to TRBJ1-2; weak D call: TRBD1 (6 bases). Germline values: CDR1 MNHEY, CDR2 SMNVEV (reference sequence). The CDR3 is made up of 16 amino acids. Trimming removed 3 bases from V and 9 bases from J, with 23 bases in between.

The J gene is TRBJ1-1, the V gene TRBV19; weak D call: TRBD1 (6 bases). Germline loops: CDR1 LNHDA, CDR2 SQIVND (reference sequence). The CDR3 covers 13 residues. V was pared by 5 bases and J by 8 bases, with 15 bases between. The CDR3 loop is CASSLSEQGEAFF. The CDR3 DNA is TGTGCCAGTAGTCTAAGTGAACAGGGAGAAGCTTTCTTT.

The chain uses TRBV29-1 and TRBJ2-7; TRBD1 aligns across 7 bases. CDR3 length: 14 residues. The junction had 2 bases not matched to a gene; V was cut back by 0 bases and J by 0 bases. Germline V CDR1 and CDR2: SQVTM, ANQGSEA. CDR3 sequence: CSVEETGPSYEQYF. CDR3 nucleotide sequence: TGCAGCGTTGAAGAGACAGGGCCCTCCTACGAGCAGTACTTC.

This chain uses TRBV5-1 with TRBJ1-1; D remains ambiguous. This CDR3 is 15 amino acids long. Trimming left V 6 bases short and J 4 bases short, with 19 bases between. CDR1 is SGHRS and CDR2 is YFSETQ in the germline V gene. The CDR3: CASTNPTDGVTEAFF. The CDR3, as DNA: TGCGCCAGCACTAACCCAACCGACGGAGTCACTGAAGCTTTCTTT.

The CDR3 reads CASSSLSSPGTASGELFF. DNA for the CDR3: TGTGCCAGTAGTTCCCTATCCTCCCCCGGGACTGCAAGCGGGGAGCTGTTTTTT. V is TRBV19 and J is TRBJ2-2, with a weak D call TRBD2 (6 bases). Germline V gives CDR1 LNHDA, CDR2 SQIVND (reference sequence). The CDR3 has 18 residues. V was cut by 5 bases and J by 7 bases, with 26 bases left in between.